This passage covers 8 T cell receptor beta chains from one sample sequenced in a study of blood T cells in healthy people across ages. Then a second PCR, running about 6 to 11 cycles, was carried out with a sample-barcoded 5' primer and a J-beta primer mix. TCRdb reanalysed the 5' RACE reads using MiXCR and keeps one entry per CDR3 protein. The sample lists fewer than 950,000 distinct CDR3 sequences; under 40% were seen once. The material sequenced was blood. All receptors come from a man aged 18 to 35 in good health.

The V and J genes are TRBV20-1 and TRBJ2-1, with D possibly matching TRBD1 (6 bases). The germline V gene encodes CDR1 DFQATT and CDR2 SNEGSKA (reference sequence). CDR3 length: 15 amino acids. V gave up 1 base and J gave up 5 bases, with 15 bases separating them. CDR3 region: CSARAGQRVDNEQFF. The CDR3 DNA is TGCAGTGCTAGAGCCGGACAGCGAGTGGACAATGAGCAGTTCTTC.

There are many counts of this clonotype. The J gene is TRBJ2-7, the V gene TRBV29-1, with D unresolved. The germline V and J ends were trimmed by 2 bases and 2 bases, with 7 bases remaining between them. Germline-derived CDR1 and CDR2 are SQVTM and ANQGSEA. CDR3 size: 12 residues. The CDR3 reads CSVETNTYEQYF. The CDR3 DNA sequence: TGCAGCGTTGAAACAAATACCTACGAGCAGTACTTC.

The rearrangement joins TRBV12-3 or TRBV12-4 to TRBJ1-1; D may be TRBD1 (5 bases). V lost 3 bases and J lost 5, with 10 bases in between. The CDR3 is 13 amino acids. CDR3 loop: CASSFGARTEAFF. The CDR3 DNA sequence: TGTGCCAGCAGTTTTGGGGCTCGGACTGAAGCTTTCTTT.

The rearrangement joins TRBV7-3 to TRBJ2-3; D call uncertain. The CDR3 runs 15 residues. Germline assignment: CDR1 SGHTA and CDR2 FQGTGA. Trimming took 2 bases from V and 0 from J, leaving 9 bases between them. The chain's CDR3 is CASSLSSASTDTQYF. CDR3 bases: TGTGCCAGCAGCTTATCGTCAGCCAGCACAGATACGCAGTATTTT.

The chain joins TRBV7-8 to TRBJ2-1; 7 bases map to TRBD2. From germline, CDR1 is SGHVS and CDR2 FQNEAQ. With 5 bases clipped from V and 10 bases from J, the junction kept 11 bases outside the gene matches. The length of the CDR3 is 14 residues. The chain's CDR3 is CASSQGGNAYEQFF. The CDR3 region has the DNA TGTGCCAGCAGCCAGGGAGGGAACGCCTACGAGCAGTTCTTC.

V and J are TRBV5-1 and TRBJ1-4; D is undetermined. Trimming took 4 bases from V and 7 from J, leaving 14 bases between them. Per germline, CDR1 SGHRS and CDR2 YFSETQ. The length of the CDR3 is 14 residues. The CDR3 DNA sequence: TGCGCCAGCAGCCCACTGGACCCGAGTGAAAAACTGTTTTTT. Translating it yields CASSPLDPSEKLFF.

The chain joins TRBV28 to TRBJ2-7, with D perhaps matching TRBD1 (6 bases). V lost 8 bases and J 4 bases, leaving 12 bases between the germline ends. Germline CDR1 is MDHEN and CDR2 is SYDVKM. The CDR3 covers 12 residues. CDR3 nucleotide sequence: TGTGCCAGCTGGGGGCAGACGTACGAGCAGTACTTC. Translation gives CASWGQTYEQYF.

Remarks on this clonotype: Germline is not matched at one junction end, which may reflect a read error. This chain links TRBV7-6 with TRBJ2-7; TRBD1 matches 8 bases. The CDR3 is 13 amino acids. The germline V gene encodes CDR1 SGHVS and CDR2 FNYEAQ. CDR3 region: CASSTDRGYGQYF. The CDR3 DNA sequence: TGTGCCAGCAGCACAGACAGGGGCTACGGGCAGTACTTC.